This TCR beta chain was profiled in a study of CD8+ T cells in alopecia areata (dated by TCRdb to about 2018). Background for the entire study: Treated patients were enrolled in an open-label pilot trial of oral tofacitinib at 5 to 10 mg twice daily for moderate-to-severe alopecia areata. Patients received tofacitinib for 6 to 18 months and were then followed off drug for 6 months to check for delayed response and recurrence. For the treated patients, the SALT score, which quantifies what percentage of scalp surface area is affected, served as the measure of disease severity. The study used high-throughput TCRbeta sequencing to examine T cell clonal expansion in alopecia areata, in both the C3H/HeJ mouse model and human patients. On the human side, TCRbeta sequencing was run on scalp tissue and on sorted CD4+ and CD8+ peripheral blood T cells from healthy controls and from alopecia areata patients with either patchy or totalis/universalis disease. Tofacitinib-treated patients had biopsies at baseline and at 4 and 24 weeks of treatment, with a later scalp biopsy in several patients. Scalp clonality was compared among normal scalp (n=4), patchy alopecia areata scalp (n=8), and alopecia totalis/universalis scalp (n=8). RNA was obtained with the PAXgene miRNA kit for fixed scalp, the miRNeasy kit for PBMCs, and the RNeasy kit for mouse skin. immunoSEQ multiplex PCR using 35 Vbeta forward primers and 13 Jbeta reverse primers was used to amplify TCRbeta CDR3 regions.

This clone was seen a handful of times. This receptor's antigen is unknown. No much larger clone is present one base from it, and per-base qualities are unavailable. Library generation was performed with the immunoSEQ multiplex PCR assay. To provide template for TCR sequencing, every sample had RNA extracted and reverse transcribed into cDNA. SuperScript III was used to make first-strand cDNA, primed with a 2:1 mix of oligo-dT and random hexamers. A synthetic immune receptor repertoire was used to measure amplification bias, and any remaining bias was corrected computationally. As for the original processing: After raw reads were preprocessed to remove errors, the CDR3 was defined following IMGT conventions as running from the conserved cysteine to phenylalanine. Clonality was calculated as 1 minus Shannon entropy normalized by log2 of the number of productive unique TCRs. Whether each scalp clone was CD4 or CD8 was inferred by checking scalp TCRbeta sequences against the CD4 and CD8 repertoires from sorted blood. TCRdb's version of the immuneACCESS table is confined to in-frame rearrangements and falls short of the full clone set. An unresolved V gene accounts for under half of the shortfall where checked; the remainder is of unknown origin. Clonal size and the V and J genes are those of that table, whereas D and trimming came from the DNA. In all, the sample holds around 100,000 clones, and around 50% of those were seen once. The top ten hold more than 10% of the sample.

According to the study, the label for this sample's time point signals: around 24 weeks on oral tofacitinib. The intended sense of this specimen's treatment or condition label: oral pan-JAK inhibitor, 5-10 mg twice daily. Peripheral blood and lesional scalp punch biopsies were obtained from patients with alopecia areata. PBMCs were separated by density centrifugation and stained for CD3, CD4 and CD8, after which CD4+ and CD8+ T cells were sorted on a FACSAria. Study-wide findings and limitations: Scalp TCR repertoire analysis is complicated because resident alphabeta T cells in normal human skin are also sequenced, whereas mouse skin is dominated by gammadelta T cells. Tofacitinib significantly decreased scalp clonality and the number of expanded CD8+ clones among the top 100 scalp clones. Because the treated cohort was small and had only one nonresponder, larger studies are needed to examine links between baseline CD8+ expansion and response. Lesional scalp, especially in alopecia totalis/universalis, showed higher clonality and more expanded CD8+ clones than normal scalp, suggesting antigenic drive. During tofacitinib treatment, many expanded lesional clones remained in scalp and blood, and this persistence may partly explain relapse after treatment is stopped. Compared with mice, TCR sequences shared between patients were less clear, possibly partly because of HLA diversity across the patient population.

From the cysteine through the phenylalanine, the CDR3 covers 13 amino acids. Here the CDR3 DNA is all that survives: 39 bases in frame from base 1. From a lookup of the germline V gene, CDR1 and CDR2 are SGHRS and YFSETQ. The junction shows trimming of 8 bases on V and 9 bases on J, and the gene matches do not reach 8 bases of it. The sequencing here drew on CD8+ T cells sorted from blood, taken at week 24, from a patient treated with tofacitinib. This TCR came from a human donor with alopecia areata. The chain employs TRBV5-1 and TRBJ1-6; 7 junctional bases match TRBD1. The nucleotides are TGCGCCAGTCGACAGGGTGGAATTTCACCCCTCCACTTT. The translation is CASRQGGISPLHF.